Listed below are T cell receptor beta chains from one sample, sequenced in a study of T-cell memory formation after mild COVID-19. From the 5' RACE reads, TCRdb called clonotypes with MiXCR, one entry per CDR3 protein. Of hundreds of thousands of distinct CDR3 sequences in the sample, 20% to 25% were seen once. Sequenced: PBMCs or a T cell subset sorted from them (not recorded which). These TCRs come from an adult woman who had mild COVID-19 (a few samples of this study predate the infection). Cell type and time point are not known. CDR3s include the opening cysteine and the closing phenylalanine or tryptophan. A D gene is named only where the DNA matches it firmly. Rows give clone size only sometimes, using once, few, many, or a class for an expanded clone.

TRBD1	TRBJ2-7	.	TRBV7-2	CASSPNSLRDRGLEQYF
.	TRBJ1-2	.	TRBV5-1	CASSGLRDGYTF
TRBD1	TRBJ2-1	few	TRBV12-3/TRBV12-4	CASKTGSYEQFF
.	TRBJ2-2	many	TRBV4-1	CASSQDAGLRSAGELFF
.	TRBJ2-3	.	TRBV5-5	CASSTTGTYDTQYF
.	TRBJ2-7	.	TRBV6-2/TRBV6-3	CASRRTGQIYYEQYF
.	TRBJ1-2	.	TRBV12-3/TRBV12-4	CASSFTGRTSHGYTF
.	TRBJ1-5	few	TRBV24-1	CATSDALGIANQPQHF
TRBD2	TRBJ2-3	few	TRBV29-1	CSVARGGPTSSSTDTQYF
.	TRBJ2-3	.	TRBV15	CATSRDPRGYTDTQYF
TRBD2	TRBJ2-2	.	TRBV29-1	CSVGRLAANTGELFF
.	TRBJ2-7	few	TRBV7-8	CASSLAAGLGGYEQYF
.	TRBJ2-3	.	TRBV28	CASSLRDNTQYF
.	TRBJ1-2	few	TRBV7-8	CASSREQGGYTF
TRBD1	TRBJ1-1	.	TRBV30	CAWSVTRGGRGRTEAFF
TRBD2	TRBJ2-3	few	TRBV7-9	CASSQTSDGTDTQYF
.	TRBJ2-2	.	TRBV3-1	CASSHQTGREELFF
TRBD2	TRBJ2-3	few	TRBV12-3/TRBV12-4	CASSLRTSGSSADTQYF